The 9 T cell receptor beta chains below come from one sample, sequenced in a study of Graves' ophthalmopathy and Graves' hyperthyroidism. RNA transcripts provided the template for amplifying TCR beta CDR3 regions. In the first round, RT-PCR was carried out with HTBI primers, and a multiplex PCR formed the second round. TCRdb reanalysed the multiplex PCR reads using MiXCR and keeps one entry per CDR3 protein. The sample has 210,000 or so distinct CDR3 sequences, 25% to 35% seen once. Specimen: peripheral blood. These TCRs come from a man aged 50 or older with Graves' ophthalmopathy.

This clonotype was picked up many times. Here the CDR3 DNA reads TGCGCCAGCAGTTTTTCCGGCGGGAGTAAGTCCTACGAGCAGTACTTC. Translation gives CASSFSGGSKSYEQYF. The chain joins TRBV10-2 to TRBJ2-7, with TRBD2 matching 7 bases. The J segment lost 1 base and the V segment lost 5 bases, leaving 11 bases of the junction unmatched. CDR1 is WSHSY and CDR2 is SAAADI in the germline V gene. The CDR3 length is 16 residues.

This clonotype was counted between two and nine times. The CDR3 protein is CASTRARPNTEAFF. CDR3 nucleotide sequence: TGTGCCAGCACCCGGGCGCGCCCGAACACTGAAGCTTTCTTT. The chain is built from TRBV12-3 or TRBV12-4 and TRBJ1-1; D ambiguous. This CDR3 is 14 amino acids long. Trimming removed 7 bases at V and 1 base at J, with 13 bases between.

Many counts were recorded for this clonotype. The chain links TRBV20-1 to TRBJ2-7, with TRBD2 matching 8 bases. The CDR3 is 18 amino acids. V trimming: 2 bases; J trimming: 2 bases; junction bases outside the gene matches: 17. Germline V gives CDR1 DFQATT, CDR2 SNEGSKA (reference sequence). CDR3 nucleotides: TGCAGTGCTAGATCGGGGGGGACTATCCCCCCGAATCCCTACGAGCAGTACTTC. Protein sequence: CSARSGGTIPPNPYEQYF.

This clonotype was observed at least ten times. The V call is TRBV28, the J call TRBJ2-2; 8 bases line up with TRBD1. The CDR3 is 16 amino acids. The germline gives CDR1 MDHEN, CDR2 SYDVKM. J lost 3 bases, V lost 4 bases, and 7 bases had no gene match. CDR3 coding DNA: TGTGCCAGCAGTTCCTACAGGGGGGCCCACACCGGGGAGCTGTTTTTT. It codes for CASSSYRGAHTGELFF.

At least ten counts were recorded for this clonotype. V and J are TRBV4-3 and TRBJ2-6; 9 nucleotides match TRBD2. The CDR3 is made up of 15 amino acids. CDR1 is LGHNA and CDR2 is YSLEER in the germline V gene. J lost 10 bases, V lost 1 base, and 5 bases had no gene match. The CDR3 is CASSQAAGGPNVLTF. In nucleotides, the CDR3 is TGCGCCAGCAGCCAAGCGGCGGGAGGGCCTAACGTCCTGACTTTC.

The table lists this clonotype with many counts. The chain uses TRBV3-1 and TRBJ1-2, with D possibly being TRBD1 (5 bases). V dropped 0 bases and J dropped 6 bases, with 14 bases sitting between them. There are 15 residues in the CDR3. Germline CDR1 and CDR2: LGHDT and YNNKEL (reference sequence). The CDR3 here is CASSQESEGLDGYTF. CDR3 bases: TGTGCCAGCAGCCAAGAAAGTGAGGGGTTGGATGGCTACACCTTC.

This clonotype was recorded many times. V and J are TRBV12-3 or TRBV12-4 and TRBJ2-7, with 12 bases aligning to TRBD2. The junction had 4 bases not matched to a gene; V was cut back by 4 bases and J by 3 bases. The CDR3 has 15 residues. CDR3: CASSSPTSGSYEQYF. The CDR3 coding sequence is TGTGCCAGCAGTTCCCCGACTAGCGGGAGCTACGAGCAGTACTTC.

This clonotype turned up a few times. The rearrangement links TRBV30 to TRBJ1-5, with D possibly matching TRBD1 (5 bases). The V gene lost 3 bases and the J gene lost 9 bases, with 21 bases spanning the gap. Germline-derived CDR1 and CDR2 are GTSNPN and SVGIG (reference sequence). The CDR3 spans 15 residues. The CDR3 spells CAWSIPGGVGGPQHF. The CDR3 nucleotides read TGTGCCTGGAGCATCCCCGGGGGGGTGGGAGGGCCCCAGCATTTT.

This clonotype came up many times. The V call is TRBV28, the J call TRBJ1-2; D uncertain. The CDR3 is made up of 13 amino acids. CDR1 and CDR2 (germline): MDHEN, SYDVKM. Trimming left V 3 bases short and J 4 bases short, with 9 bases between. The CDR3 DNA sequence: TGTGCCAGCAGTTTGGGGTCAACCTATGGCTACACCTTC. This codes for CASSLGSTYGYTF.